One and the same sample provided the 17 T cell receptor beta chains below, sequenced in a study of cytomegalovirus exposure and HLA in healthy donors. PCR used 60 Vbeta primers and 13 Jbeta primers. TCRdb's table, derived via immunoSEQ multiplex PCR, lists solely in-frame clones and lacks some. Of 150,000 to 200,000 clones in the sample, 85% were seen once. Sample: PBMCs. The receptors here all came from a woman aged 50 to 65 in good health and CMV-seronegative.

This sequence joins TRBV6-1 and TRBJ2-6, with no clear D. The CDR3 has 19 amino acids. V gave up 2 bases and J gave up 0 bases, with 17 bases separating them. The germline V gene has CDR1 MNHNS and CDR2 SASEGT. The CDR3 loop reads CASSENRPQSTSGANVLTF. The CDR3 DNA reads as TGTGCCAGCAGTGAAAACCGCCCACAGTCTACCTCTGGGGCCAACGTCCTGACTTTC.

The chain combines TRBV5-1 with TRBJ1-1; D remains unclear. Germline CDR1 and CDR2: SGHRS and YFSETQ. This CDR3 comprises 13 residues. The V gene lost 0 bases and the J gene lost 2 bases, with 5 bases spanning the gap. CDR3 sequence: CASSLVVNTEAFF. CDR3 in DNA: TGCGCCAGCAGCTTGGTCGTTAACACTGAAGCTTTCTTT.

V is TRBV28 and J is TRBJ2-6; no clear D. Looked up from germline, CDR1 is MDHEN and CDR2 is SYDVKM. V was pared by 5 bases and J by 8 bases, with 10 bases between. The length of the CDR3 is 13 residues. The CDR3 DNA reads TGTGCCAGCAGTACACCTCCCTCCAACGTCCTGACTTTC. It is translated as CASSTPPSNVLTF.

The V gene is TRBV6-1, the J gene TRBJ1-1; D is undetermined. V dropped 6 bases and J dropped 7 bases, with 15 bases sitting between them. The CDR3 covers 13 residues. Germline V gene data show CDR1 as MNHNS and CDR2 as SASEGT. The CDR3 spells CASSPLGDYEAFF. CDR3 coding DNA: TGTGCCAGCAGCCCCCTCGGGGATTATGAAGCTTTCTTT.

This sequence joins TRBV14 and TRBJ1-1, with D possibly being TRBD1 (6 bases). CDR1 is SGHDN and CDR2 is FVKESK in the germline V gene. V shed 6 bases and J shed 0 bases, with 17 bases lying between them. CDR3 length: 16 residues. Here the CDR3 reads CASSLHRVGVNTEAFF. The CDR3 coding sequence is TGTGCCAGCAGTCTCCACAGGGTAGGGGTGAACACTGAAGCTTTCTTT.

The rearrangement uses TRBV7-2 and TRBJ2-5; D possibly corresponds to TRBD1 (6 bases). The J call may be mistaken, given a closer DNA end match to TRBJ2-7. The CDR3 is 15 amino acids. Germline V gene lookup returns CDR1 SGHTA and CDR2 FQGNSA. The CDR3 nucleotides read TGTGCCAGCAGCTTAGGGGCAGGGGAGATTTACGAGCAGTACTTC. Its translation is CASSLGAGEIYEQYF.

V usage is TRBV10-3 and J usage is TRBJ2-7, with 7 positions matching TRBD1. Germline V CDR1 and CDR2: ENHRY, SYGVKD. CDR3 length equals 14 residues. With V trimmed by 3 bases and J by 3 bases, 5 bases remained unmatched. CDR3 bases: TGTGCCATCAGTGAACGGGACAGATTCTACGAGCAGTACTTC. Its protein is CAISERDRFYEQYF.

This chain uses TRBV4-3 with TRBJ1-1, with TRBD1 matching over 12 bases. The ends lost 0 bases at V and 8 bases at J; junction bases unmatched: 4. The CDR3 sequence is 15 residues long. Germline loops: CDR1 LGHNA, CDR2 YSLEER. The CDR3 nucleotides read TGCGCCAGCAGCCAAGATAAGGGACAGGGGGCCGAAGCTTTCTTT. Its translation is CASSQDKGQGAEAFF.

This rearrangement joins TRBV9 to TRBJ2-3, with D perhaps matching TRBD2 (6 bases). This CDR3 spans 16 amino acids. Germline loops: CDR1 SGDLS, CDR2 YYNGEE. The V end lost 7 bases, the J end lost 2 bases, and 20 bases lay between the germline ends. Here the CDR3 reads CASGRTGESHTDTQYF. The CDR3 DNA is TGTGCCAGCGGAAGGACGGGGGAGTCCCACACAGATACGCAGTATTTT.

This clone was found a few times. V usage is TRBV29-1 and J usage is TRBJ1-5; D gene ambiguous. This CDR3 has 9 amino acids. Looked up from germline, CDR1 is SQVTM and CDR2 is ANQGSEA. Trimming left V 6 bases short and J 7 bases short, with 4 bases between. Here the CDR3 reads CSVRQPQHF. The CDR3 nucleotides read TGCAGCGTCCGGCAGCCCCAGCATTTT.

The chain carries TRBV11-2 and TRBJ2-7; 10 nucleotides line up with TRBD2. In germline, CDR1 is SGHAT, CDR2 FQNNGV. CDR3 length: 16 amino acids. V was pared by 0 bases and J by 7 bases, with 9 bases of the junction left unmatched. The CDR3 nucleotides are TGTGCCAGCAGCTTAGATGGAGCGGGAGGGCCGGGTGAGCAGTACTTC. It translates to CASSLDGAGGPGEQYF.

The CDR3 loop reads CASSSGHLGGYTF. In nucleotides, the CDR3 is TGTGCCAGCAGCTCGGGACACCTAGGAGGCTACACCTTC. The genes are TRBV7-9 and TRBJ1-2; possible D gene TRBD1, 6 bases. This CDR3 has 13 amino acids. The V end was cut by 4 bases, the J end by 8 bases, with 14 bases between. Germline-derived CDR1 and CDR2 are SEHNR and FQNEAQ (reference sequence). Filled out from reference TRBV7-9 and TRBJ1-2, the complete variable domain reads DTGVSQNPRHKITKRGQNVTFRCDPISEHNRLYWYRQTLGQGPEFLTYFQNEAQLEKSRLLSDRFSAERPKGSFSTLEIQRTEQGDSAMYLCASSSGHLGGYTFGSGTRLTVV.

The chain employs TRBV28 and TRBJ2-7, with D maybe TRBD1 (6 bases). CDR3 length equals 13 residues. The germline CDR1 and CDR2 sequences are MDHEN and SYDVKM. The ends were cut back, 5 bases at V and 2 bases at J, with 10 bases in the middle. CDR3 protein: CASSTSGAYEQYF. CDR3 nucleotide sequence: TGTGCCAGCAGTACCTCAGGGGCCTACGAGCAGTACTTC. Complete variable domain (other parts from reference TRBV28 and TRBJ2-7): DVKVTQSSRYLVKRTGEKVFLECVQDMDHENMFWYRQDPGLGLRLIYFSYDVKMKEKGDIPEGYSVSREKKERFSLILESASTNQTSMYLCASSTSGAYEQYFGPGTRLTVT.

Here the CDR3 DNA reads TGTGCCAGCAGCTGGGGGCCGGAAAGCGGGAGGGTAGAGACCCAGTACTTC. Its translation: CASSWGPESGRVETQYF. The genes are TRBV27 and TRBJ2-5; 10 bases map to TRBD2. Germline V gives CDR1 MNHEY, CDR2 SMNVEV (reference sequence). The CDR3 extends over 17 amino acids. Trimming removed 6 bases from V and 4 bases from J; junction bases left unmatched: 14.

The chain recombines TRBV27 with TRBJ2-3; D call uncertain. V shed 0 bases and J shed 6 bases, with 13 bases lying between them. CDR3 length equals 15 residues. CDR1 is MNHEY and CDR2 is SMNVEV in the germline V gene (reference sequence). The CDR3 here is CASSLSSSSGDTQYF. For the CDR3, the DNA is TGTGCCAGCAGTTTATCGAGTTCGTCGGGTGATACGCAGTATTTT.

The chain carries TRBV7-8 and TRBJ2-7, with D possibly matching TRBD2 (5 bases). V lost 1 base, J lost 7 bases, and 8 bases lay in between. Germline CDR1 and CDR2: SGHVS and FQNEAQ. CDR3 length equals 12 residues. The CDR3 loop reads CASSLGRREQYF. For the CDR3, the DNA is TGTGCCAGCAGCTTAGGGAGGAGGGAGCAGTACTTC.

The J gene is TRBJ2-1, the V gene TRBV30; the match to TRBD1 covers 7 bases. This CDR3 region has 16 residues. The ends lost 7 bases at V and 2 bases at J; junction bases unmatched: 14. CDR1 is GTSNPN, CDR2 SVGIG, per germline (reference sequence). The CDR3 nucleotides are TGTGCCTCGGACAGGACCAAGCTCGGACCCTACAATGAGCAGTTCTTC. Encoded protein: CASDRTKLGPYNEQFF.